Shown below are 30 T cell receptor beta chains from a single sample sequenced in a study of chemoradiotherapy in HPV16-positive cancers. Clones were sequenced by immunoSEQ multiplex PCR, and TCRdb holds only the in-frame ones, with some missing. The sample consists of about 24,000 clones, less than 90% of them appearing once. The starting material was blood, obtained from a patient who underwent chemoradiotherapy. All receptors come from a human donor with HPV-associated anogenital cancer.

V and J are TRBV7-6 and TRBJ1-2; TRBD1 agrees at 10 bases. Germline V gene lookup returns CDR1 SGHVS and CDR2 FNYEAQ. V dropped 5 bases and J dropped 5; count of bases not matched to a gene: 2. The CDR3 totals 13 residues. The chain's CDR3 is CASSMDRGYGYTF. The CDR3 nucleotides read TGTGCCAGCAGCATGGACAGGGGGTATGGCTACACCTTC.

V gene TRBV19 combines with J gene TRBJ1-1; D call uncertain. Germline V gives CDR1 LNHDA, CDR2 SQIVND (reference sequence). The CDR3 spans 15 residues. V dropped 3 bases and J dropped 1 base, with 12 bases sitting between them. CDR3 residues: CASSIRGSGNTEAFF. The DNA for the CDR3 is TGTGCCAGTAGTATCCGTGGTAGTGGGAACACTGAAGCTTTCTTT.

CDR3 loop: CASSLEISNTEAFF. CDR3 sequence (DNA): TGCGCCAGCAGCTTAGAGATATCGAACACTGAAGCTTTCTTT. V is TRBV5-1 and J is TRBJ1-1, with D hard to call. This CDR3 has 14 residues. V was pared by 2 bases and J by 1 base, with 9 bases between. CDR1 SGHRS and CDR2 YFSETQ come from the germline V gene.

The chain joins TRBV4-3 to TRBJ1-5; weak D call: TRBD1 (5 bases). The germline V gene encodes CDR1 LGHNA and CDR2 YSLEER. The V gene lost 1 base and the J gene lost 0 bases, with 13 bases spanning the gap. There are 17 residues in the CDR3. The CDR3: CASSQARLGGSNQPQHF. The CDR3 coding sequence is TGCGCCAGCAGCCAAGCTCGACTCGGGGGTAGCAATCAGCCCCAGCATTTT.

The J gene is TRBJ2-7, the V gene TRBV7-6; D is possibly TRBD1 (5 bases). The CDR3 is 13 amino acids. Germline CDR1 and CDR2: SGHVS and FNYEAQ. V was shortened by 4 bases and J by 2 bases, with 9 bases between the two germline ends. In DNA, the CDR3 is TGTGCCAGCAGCTCAGGGCCAACCTACGAGCAGTACTTC. Protein product: CASSSGPTYEQYF.

The V gene is TRBV6-6, the J gene TRBJ2-3, with D tentatively TRBD2 (6 bases). Between the trimmed V and J ends, which lost 4 bases and 12 bases, there was a span of 11 bases. The CDR3 spans 11 residues. Looked up from germline, CDR1 is MNHNY and CDR2 is SVGAGI (reference sequence). The CDR3 sequence is CASSSGLTQYF. DNA of the CDR3: TGTGCCAGCAGTTCGGGACTCACCCAGTATTTT.

This clone was found once. The chain couples TRBV30 to TRBJ2-7; TRBD1 aligns across 7 bases. The V and J ends lost 3 bases and 7 bases, in that order; junction bases with no gene match: 9. This CDR3 has 13 residues. Per germline, CDR1 GTSNPN and CDR2 SVGIG (reference sequence). The CDR3 DNA is TGTGCCTGGAGAGAGGGGGCTGTAGAGGAGCAGTACTTC. It specifies CAWREGAVEEQYF. The variable domain in full, with the rest retrieved from reference TRBV30 and TRBJ2-7, is SQTIHQWPATLVQPVGSPLSLECTVEGTSNPNLYWYRQAAGRGLQLLFYSVGIGQISSEVPQNLSASRPQDRQFILSSKKLLLSDSGFYLCAWREGAVEEQYFGPGTRLTVT.

The chain uses TRBV27 and TRBJ2-7; D is perhaps TRBD1 (5 bases). In germline, CDR1 is MNHEY, CDR2 SMNVEV (reference sequence). The length of the CDR3 is 15 residues. The germline V and J ends were trimmed by 5 bases and 3 bases, with 17 bases remaining between them. This CDR3 reads CASSPGQGKSYEQYF. The CDR3 region has the DNA TGTGCCAGCAGTCCCGGTCAGGGTAAGAGCTACGAGCAGTACTTC.

V usage is TRBV7-7 and J usage is TRBJ2-1, with a possible D match to TRBD2 (5 bases). In germline, CDR1 is SSHAT, CDR2 FNYEAQ (reference sequence). Between the trimmed V and J ends, which lost 1 base and 3 bases, there was a span of 10 bases. CDR3 length: 15 amino acids. CDR3 coding DNA: TGTGCCAGCAGCTTAGTTAGCGCGGTCTACAATGAGCAGTTCTTC. It yields the protein CASSLVSAVYNEQFF.

This CDR3 reads CASSFRQGGLFF. The CDR3 DNA is TGTGCCAGCAGCTTCAGACAGGGTGGGCTGTTTTTT. J is TRBJ2-2 and V is TRBV7-2; 7 bases map to TRBD1. The germline gives CDR1 SGHTA, CDR2 FQGNSA. The CDR3 runs to 12 residues. Losses at the gene ends were 3 bases for V and 13 bases for J; bases not matched to a gene: 5.

The chain recombines TRBV5-1 with TRBJ1-3; D gene unclear. The CDR3 loop spans 16 amino acids. Germline CDR1 SGHRS, CDR2 YFSETQ. Trimming took off 0 bases at V and 0 bases at J, with 10 bases between the two ends. CDR3 region: CASSLGVSNSGNTIYF. The CDR3 coding sequence is TGCGCCAGCAGCTTGGGGGTGTCGAACTCTGGAAACACCATATATTTT.

The CDR3 region is CASSLAMTSGGHNEQFF. The DNA for the CDR3 is TGTGCCAGCAGCTTAGCGATGACTAGCGGGGGTCACAATGAGCAGTTCTTC. This rearrangement joins TRBV7-8 to TRBJ2-1, with 12 bases identical to TRBD2. This CDR3 contains 17 residues. Germline V gene lookup returns CDR1 SGHVS and CDR2 FQNEAQ. V lost 0 bases and J lost 5; bases outside the gene matches: 5.

The rearrangement uses TRBV9 and TRBJ2-2; D is unresolved. Trimming took 2 bases from V and 3 from J, leaving 14 bases between them. CDR3 length: 16 residues. Germline CDR1 and CDR2: SGDLS and YYNGEE. The CDR3 DNA reads TGTGCCAGCAGCGTGAGGTCAGGAAGGGACACCGGGGAGCTGTTTTTT. This gives the protein CASSVRSGRDTGELFF.

The chain is built from TRBV6-1 and TRBJ2-1; 12 bases map to TRBD2. The germline CDR1 and CDR2 sequences are MNHNS and SASEGT. There are 15 residues in the CDR3. Losses at the gene ends were 9 bases for V and 8 bases for J; bases not matched to a gene: 11. In DNA form, the CDR3 reads TGTGCCAGTGCCCTAGCGGGAGGGCCTATCGATGAGCAGTTCTTC. It codes for CASALAGGPIDEQFF.

The chain employs TRBV6-1 and TRBJ1-2; a possible D gene is TRBD1 (5 bases). Germline V lookup: CDR1 MNHNS, CDR2 SASEGT. V shed 7 bases and J shed 5 bases, with 20 bases lying between them. This CDR3 has 15 amino acids. The CDR3 DNA is TGTGCCAGCAATCTGGTTGCGGGGGGGTTATATGGCTACACCTTC. Amino acids: CASNLVAGGLYGYTF.

CDR3 sequence (DNA): TGCGCCAGCAGTGACGGGACAGGGGGTTCACCCCTCCACTTT. Its translation: CASSDGTGGSPLHF. This rearrangement joins TRBV10-1 to TRBJ1-6; TRBD1 matches 11 bases. Germline CDR1 is WNHNN and CDR2 is SYGVQD (reference sequence). Losses at the gene ends were 3 bases for V and 9 bases for J; bases not matched to a gene: 1. The CDR3 totals 14 residues.

This chain links TRBV10-2 with TRBJ1-3; D unclear. The CDR3 loop spans 15 amino acids. V was clipped by 1 base and J by 0 bases, with 7 bases between them. CDR1 and CDR2 (germline): WSHSY, SAAADI. CDR3 amino acids: CASSEWVSSGNTIYF. The DNA of the CDR3 is TGCGCCAGCAGTGAGTGGGTGAGCTCTGGAAACACCATATATTTT.

This clone was recorded once. This chain uses TRBV5-6 with TRBJ2-3; D is undetermined. V was pared by 4 bases and J by 2 bases, with 11 bases between. Per germline, CDR1 SGHDT and CDR2 YYEEEE. CDR3 length equals 14 residues. CDR3 DNA sequence: TGTGCCAGCAGCGGGCCCGTAGTCACAGATACGCAGTATTTT. This sequence encodes CASSGPVVTDTQYF.

This chain links TRBV19 with TRBJ2-2; D is possibly TRBD1 (5 bases). Germline V lookup: CDR1 LNHDA, CDR2 SQIVND (reference sequence). This CDR3 region has 13 residues. The V end lost 6 bases, the J end lost 1 base, and 6 bases lay between the germline ends. This CDR3 reads CASRQGNTGELFF. The CDR3 nucleotides read TGTGCCAGTAGGCAGGGGAACACCGGGGAGCTGTTTTTT.

V is TRBV9 and J is TRBJ1-4; perhaps TRBD1 as D (5 bases). The CDR3 loop spans 14 amino acids. The germline V gene has CDR1 SGDLS and CDR2 YYNGEE. Deletions cut 0 bases from V and 6 bases from J, with 9 bases between. The CDR3 is CASSVGLGDEKLFF. The DNA for the CDR3 is TGTGCCAGCAGCGTAGGTCTAGGGGATGAAAAACTGTTTTTT.

The J gene is TRBJ2-2, the V gene TRBV4-1; D gene uncertain. Germline CDR1 and CDR2: MGHRA and YSYEKL. V was cut by 0 bases and J by 6 bases, with 14 bases left in between. The CDR3 runs 16 residues. CDR3 region: CASSQEPPPRAGELFF. CDR3 nucleotide sequence: TGCGCCAGCAGCCAAGAACCTCCTCCTAGGGCCGGGGAGCTGTTTTTT.

The chain combines TRBV30 with TRBJ2-2, with D hard to call. V gave up 2 bases and J gave up 4 bases, with 5 bases separating them. The germline V gene has CDR1 GTSNPN and CDR2 SVGIG (reference sequence). The CDR3 has 12 residues. In DNA form, the CDR3 reads TGTGCCTGGAGTCAAGGCACCGGGGAGCTGTTTTTT. It encodes CAWSQGTGELFF. Supplemented by reference TRBV30 and TRBJ2-2, the full variable domain reads SQTIHQWPATLVQPVGSPLSLECTVEGTSNPNLYWYRQAAGRGLQLLFYSVGIGQISSEVPQNLSASRPQDRQFILSSKKLLLSDSGFYLCAWSQGTGELFFGEGSRLTVL.

The gene calls are TRBV7-9 and TRBJ2-4, with D unresolved. The end of the DNA aligns better with TRBJ2-5, so the J call may be wrong. Germline CDR1 is SEHNR and CDR2 is FQNEAQ (reference sequence). The CDR3 loop spans 12 amino acids. The CDR3 DNA sequence: TGTGCCAGCAGCCTGGAGACCGGGACCCAGTACTTC. As protein: CASSLETGTQYF.

About this clone itself: Additional DNA sequences in this sample encode the identical CDR3. This chain uses TRBV5-1 with TRBJ2-3; D is uncertain. The CDR3 is made up of 11 amino acids. Trimming left V 2 bases short and J 5 bases short, with 3 bases between. Germline V gene lookup returns CDR1 SGHRS and CDR2 YFSETQ. For the CDR3, the DNA is TGCGCCAGCAGCTTAGGAGATACGCAGTATTTT. Translated: CASSLGDTQYF.

This clone was seen only once. CDR3 sequence reads: CASSEAAGNTIYF. The CDR3 region has the DNA TGTGCCAGCAGTGAAGCCGCTGGAAACACCATATATTTT. The rearrangement joins TRBV6-1 to TRBJ1-3; D is ambiguous. The CDR3 is made up of 13 amino acids. V was clipped by 0 bases and J by 2 bases, with 2 bases between them. The germline V gene has CDR1 MNHNS and CDR2 SASEGT.

This chain joins TRBV10-3 and TRBJ1-2; D is undetermined. Germline assignment: CDR1 ENHRY and CDR2 SYGVKD. This CDR3 comprises 14 residues. Trimming cost V 4 bases and J 1 base, with 10 bases left between them. The CDR3 spells CAISVEMDNYGYTF. CDR3 in DNA: TGTGCCATCAGTGTCGAGATGGATAACTATGGCTACACCTTC.

The chain carries TRBV6-5 and TRBJ1-4; no firm D call. Germline V gives CDR1 MNHEY, CDR2 SVGAGI. Deletions cut 5 bases from V and 10 bases from J, with 14 bases between. The CDR3 runs 13 residues. Here the CDR3 DNA reads TGTGCCAGCAGTGTAGGGCGGGGTGGAAAACTGTTTTTT. It encodes CASSVGRGGKLFF.

The table lists this clone with a count of one. Here the CDR3 reads CAGGLYEQYF. CDR3 in DNA: TGTGCCGGCGGGCTCTACGAGCAGTACTTC. This chain links TRBV30 with TRBJ2-7; a possible D gene is TRBD2 (5 bases). The CDR3 has 10 residues. V lost 8 bases, J lost 3 bases, and 8 bases lay in between. Germline V lookup: CDR1 GTSNPN, CDR2 SVGIG (reference sequence).

This chain connects TRBV10-3 to TRBJ2-7, with 8 bases aligning to TRBD1. Trimming at V came to 4 bases and at J to 2 bases, leaving 4 bases not matched to a gene. The CDR3 extends over 14 amino acids. Germline V CDR1 and CDR2: ENHRY, SYGVKD. DNA for the CDR3: TGTGCCATCAGTGCGACAGGGGATGCCTACGAGCAGTACTTC. Residues: CAISATGDAYEQYF.

This clone appeared a few times. The chain joins TRBV4-1 to TRBJ2-3; 13 positions agree with TRBD2. V lost 6 bases and J lost 5; bases outside the gene matches: 8. The CDR3 runs 16 residues. Per the germline V gene, CDR1 is MGHRA and CDR2 is YSYEKL. The chain's CDR3 is CASSPGLAGVIDTQYF. CDR3 bases: TGCGCCAGCAGTCCCGGACTAGCGGGGGTTATAGATACGCAGTATTTT.